This T cell receptor (beta chain) is from a study of T cell responses to AZD1222 COVID-19 vaccine. General study results and limits: Samples come after the peak T cell response, not at day 14. Only five to seven AZD1222 recipients tested seropositive at baseline.

The table came from immunoSEQ multiplex PCR; TCRdb's copy has only in-frame clones and leaves some out. The data hold 150,000 to 200,000 clones, with around 93% observed a single time. The CDR3 contains 15 residues. The junction had 15 bases not matched to a gene; V was cut back by 6 bases and J by 7 bases. CDR1 MNHEY and CDR2 SVGAGI come from the germline V gene. In the case of this clone: Its cognate antigen is unknown.

The sequence was collected from an adult in good health. This chain connects TRBV6-5 to TRBJ2-7, with 7 nucleotides matching TRBD2. The sequenced sample was peripheral blood, obtained on day 0 of AZD1222 vaccination. This CDR3 is CASRGLAVPLGEQYF. The DNA for the CDR3 is TGTGCCAGCAGAGGTCTAGCGGTTCCACTAGGAGAGCAGTACTTC.